The rows below give T cell receptor beta chains drawn from one sample of a study of identifying expanded T cells in peripheral blood. Sequencing used immunoSEQ multiplex PCR; TCRdb keeps in-frame clones, though not all of them. The sample has over 70,000 clones; 88% are singletons. Sequenced sample: blood. These receptors came from a person between 18 and 69 years old in good health. The conserved cysteine and the conserved F or W are not part of the CDR3 here.

j_call | v_call | cdr3_aa
TRBJ2-7 | TRBV7-2 | ASRGDSYEQY
TRBJ1-2 | TRBV19 | ASSPQGALGYT
TRBJ1-6 | TRBV5-4 | ASSLGDSNNSPLH
TRBJ2-7 | TRBV28 | ASTLRYEQY
TRBJ1-6 | TRBV6-5 | ASHIGQGAPLH
TRBJ1-2 | TRBV19 | ASIGGIQPANYGYT
TRBJ2-3 | TRBV4-3 | ASSQAGERTDTQY
TRBJ2-2 | TRBV18 | ASSPPNQGGTGELF
TRBJ2-1 | TRBV7-7 | ASSSGPGNEQF
TRBJ2-5 | TRBV11-2 | ASSPIGYSKETQY
TRBJ1-5 | TRBV7-9 | ASSFPGGNQPQH
TRBJ2-7 | TRBV7-2 | ASSLQVGRNYEQY
TRBJ1-5 | TRBV13 | ASSLGWDSNQPQH
TRBJ2-4 | TRBV5-4 | ASTGAGSAKNIQY
TRBJ2-7 | TRBV21-1 | ASSKVFGTSSSYEQY
TRBJ1-5 | TRBV6-1 | ASSGPTGGRQPQH
TRBJ2-7 | TRBV21-1 | ASSKGSLCSYEQY
TRBJ2-3 | TRBV18 | CAETSGGTTDTQY
TRBJ2-7 | TRBV13 | ASRTKGGSYEQY
TRBJ1-6 | TRBV15 | ATSRVVYNSPLH
TRBJ1-1 | TRBV7-2 | ASSSDRNTEAF
TRBJ2-1 | TRBV4-1 | ASSRPGVDEQF
TRBJ1-2 | TRBV27 | ASSLPGGGGYT
TRBJ1-3 | TRBV4-3 | ASSQGQASGNTIY
TRBJ2-7 | TRBV7-2 | ASSLTYEQY
TRBJ1-1 | TRBV5-6 | ASSYGTGRGTEAF
TRBJ1-2 | TRBV27 | ASRRGPRSYGYT
TRBJ1-5 | TRBV5-1 | ASSLGRAGQPQH
TRBJ2-5 | TRBV6-6 | ASSYSPRQGETQY
TRBJ1-5 | TRBV5-8 | ASSPRGGREQPQH
TRBJ1-3 | TRBV6-5 | ASSRDRAGNTIY
TRBJ2-1 | TRBV6-6 | ASTRDSYNEQF
TRBJ1-2 | TRBV18 | ASSPTDRGNYGYT
TRBJ1-6 | TRBV4-3 | ASSQSTGVLH
TRBJ1-1 | TRBV7-6 | ASSPMDRGLYTEAF
TRBJ2-7 | TRBV30 | AWRWAGEEIYEQY
TRBJ1-5 | TRBV6-5 | ASSRPGPNQPQH
TRBJ2-3 | TRBV7-9 | ASSLPTGGPSTDTQY
TRBJ1-2 | TRBV28 | ASSSTSAWGYT
TRBJ1-1 | TRBV19 | ASSAWEGTEAF
TRBJ2-5 | TRBV7-2 | ASSPRDRGLGLETQY
TRBJ2-5 | TRBV5-6 | ASSYATGGETQY
TRBJ2-5 | TRBV6-5 | ASSSRTLGETQY
TRBJ1-4 | TRBV7-9 | ASSHEAGEKLF
TRBJ2-3 | TRBV27 | ASSSPGSEDGWSQY
TRBJ2-3 | TRBV7-2 | ASSSTGAGTDTQY
TRBJ2-1 | TRBV6-5 | ASSYSRGGNDEQF
TRBJ1-3 | TRBV10-3 | AIRDTPAGGGNTIY
TRBJ2-1 | TRBV18 | ASSLSQAGNEQF
TRBJ2-7 | TRBV27 | ASKIGGGSYEQY
TRBJ2-3 | TRBV19 | ASTANSDTQY
TRBJ1-2 | TRBV6-5 | ASSRERARNYGYT
TRBJ2-5 | TRBV5-4 | ASSLGLDTQKDTQY